Presented here are 24 T cell receptor beta chains from one specimen sequenced in a study of CD8 T cells in ankylosing spondylitis. No antigens are known for them. TCRdb reprocessed the 5' RACE reads via MiXCR and lists one record per CDR3 protein. The data show about 330,000 distinct CDR3 sequences, roughly 8% seen once. Study-wide points: Eight or nine highly homologous variants formed a TCR beta motif that appeared characteristic of ankylosing spondylitis blood.

Sequenced sample: blood, either unsorted or a sorted T cell fraction (not recorded which). These receptor sequences come from a male donor with ankylosing spondylitis.

This clonotype has more than one count but fewer than ten. V gene TRBV10-3 combines with J gene TRBJ2-3; 11 positions agree with TRBD2. Germline CDR1 and CDR2: ENHRY and SYGVKD. The V gene end was trimmed by 3 bases and the J gene end by 4 bases; junction bases not matched to a gene: 12. CDR3 length: 18 amino acids. The chain's CDR3 is CAISDSGTSGRRPDTQYF. In nucleotides, the CDR3 is TGTGCCATCAGTGATTCCGGGACTAGCGGAAGGAGGCCAGATACGCAGTATTTT.

This clonotype was seen a handful of times. This chain joins TRBV20-1 and TRBJ2-1; 7 nucleotides align to TRBD1. This CDR3 is built from 16 residues. With V trimmed by 2 bases and J by 0 bases, 7 bases remained unmatched. Germline assignment: CDR1 DFQATT and CDR2 SNEGSKA (reference sequence). CDR3 residues: CSARIGGLGSYNEQFF. CDR3 DNA sequence: TGCAGTGCTAGAATAGGGGGCTTGGGCTCCTACAATGAGCAGTTCTTC.

This rearrangement joins TRBV15 to TRBJ2-1; TRBD2 matches 7 bases. This CDR3 is 14 amino acids long. Germline assignment: CDR1 LNHNV and CDR2 YYDKDF (reference sequence). The V gene end was trimmed by 8 bases and the J gene end by 6 bases; junction bases not matched to a gene: 10. The CDR3: CATGVRSGTNEQFF. Written as DNA, the CDR3 is TGTGCCACCGGAGTGAGGAGCGGGACCAATGAGCAGTTCTTC.

The sample holds a few counts of this clonotype. V and J are TRBV28 and TRBJ2-4; tentative D call: TRBD1 (6 bases). The germline CDR1 and CDR2 sequences are MDHEN and SYDVKM. V lost 8 bases and J 6 bases, leaving 17 bases between the germline ends. The CDR3 consists of 14 residues. Here the CDR3 reads CASLRNRAANIQYF. CDR3 coding DNA: TGTGCCAGCCTCCGAAACAGGGCCGCAAACATTCAGTACTTC.

This clonotype appeared a few times. The rearrangement joins TRBV7-8 to TRBJ1-1; D not resolved. Germline V CDR1 and CDR2: SGHVS, FQNEAQ. The length of the CDR3 is 14 residues. Trimming took off 3 bases at V and 3 bases at J, with 11 bases between the two ends. The CDR3 here is CASSFPDADTEAFF. The CDR3 coding sequence is TGTGCCAGCAGCTTCCCGGATGCGGACACTGAAGCTTTCTTT.

The chain carries TRBV7-9 and TRBJ2-1; 7 bases map to TRBD2. The CDR3 totals 15 residues. Germline assignment: CDR1 SEHNR and CDR2 FQNEAQ (reference sequence). The junction had 7 bases not matched to a gene; V was cut back by 1 base and J by 7 bases. The CDR3 loop is CASSLVTGRRNEQFF. CDR3 DNA: TGTGCCAGCAGCTTAGTTACCGGGAGGAGGAATGAGCAGTTCTTC.

In its sample, this clonotype was seen a few times. The V gene is TRBV4-1, the J gene TRBJ2-5, with 7 bases identical to TRBD2. With 1 base clipped from V and 1 base from J, the junction kept 9 bases outside the gene matches. The CDR3 is 17 residues long. The V gene's germline CDR1 is MGHRA and CDR2 YSYEKL. The CDR3 loop is CASSQGLGGSGQETQYF. The CDR3 region has the DNA TGCGCCAGCAGCCAAGGTTTGGGCGGGAGTGGCCAAGAGACCCAGTACTTC.

The chain recombines TRBV10-3 with TRBJ2-7, with D unresolved. The V gene's germline CDR1 is ENHRY and CDR2 SYGVKD. Trimming stripped 3 bases from V and 5 bases from J, with 14 bases between. This CDR3 is built from 14 residues. The CDR3 region is CAISDKGSLNEQYF. The CDR3 nucleotides are TGTGCCATCAGTGATAAAGGTAGCCTCAACGAGCAGTACTTC.

This clonotype showed up just a few times. The chain has TRBV29-1 and TRBJ2-5; D call uncertain. The V gene's germline CDR1 is SQVTM and CDR2 ANQGSEA. The ends were cut back, 4 bases at V and 5 bases at J, with 8 bases in the middle. The CDR3 runs to 11 residues. This CDR3 reads CSVAPLETQYF. In DNA, the CDR3 is TGCAGCGTTGCTCCCCTCGAGACCCAGTACTTC.

The rearrangement joins TRBV7-9 to TRBJ1-3, with a weak D call TRBD1 (5 bases). Germline values: CDR1 SEHNR, CDR2 FQNEAQ (reference sequence). V lost 2 bases, J lost 4 bases, and 9 bases lay in between. The CDR3 is 14 residues long. This chain's CDR3 is CASSLNRDGNTIYF. The CDR3 nucleotides are TGTGCCAGCAGCTTAAATAGGGACGGAAACACCATATATTTT.

A few counts support this clonotype. CDR3 sequence reads: CASSVALGVSYEQYF. The CDR3 region has the DNA TGTGCCAGCAGCGTAGCTCTGGGGGTCTCCTACGAGCAGTACTTC. This chain uses TRBV9 with TRBJ2-7, with D perhaps assigned TRBD1 or TRBD2 (5 bases each). Germline loops: CDR1 SGDLS, CDR2 YYNGEE. Trimming took off 0 bases at V and 0 bases at J, with 10 bases between the two ends. This CDR3 has 15 residues.

This clonotype has at least ten counts. The V and J genes are TRBV20-1 and TRBJ2-4; the match to TRBD1 covers 8 bases. With 4 bases clipped from V and 6 bases from J, the junction kept 2 bases outside the gene matches. The CDR3 sequence is 12 residues long. Germline V CDR1 and CDR2: DFQATT, SNEGSKA (reference sequence). The CDR3 nucleotides read TGCAGTGCTACTGGACAGGGAAACATTCAGTACTTC. As protein: CSATGQGNIQYF.

This clonotype turned up a few times. The chain is built from TRBV5-1 and TRBJ2-3, with D hard to call. The CDR3 contains 14 residues. V was shortened by 2 bases and J by 4 bases, with 11 bases between the two germline ends. Per the germline V gene, CDR1 is SGHRS and CDR2 is YFSETQ. CDR3 loop: CASSLNSGADTQYF. CDR3 in DNA: TGCGCCAGCAGCTTAAATTCTGGCGCAGATACGCAGTATTTT.

A few counts support this clonotype. V usage is TRBV6-2 or TRBV6-3 and J usage is TRBJ2-7; D perhaps matches TRBD1 (5 bases). CDR3 size: 14 residues. V lost 2 bases, J lost 3 bases, and 11 bases lay in between. The germline CDR1 and CDR2 sequences are MNHEY and SVGEGT. Written as DNA, the CDR3 is TGTGCCAGCAGTTACCCCGGACAACTCTACGAGCAGTACTTC. This sequence encodes CASSYPGQLYEQYF.

This clonotype appeared many times. The J gene is TRBJ2-7, the V gene TRBV29-1; either TRBD1 or TRBD2 may fit D (6 bases each). Trimming stripped 8 bases from V and 0 bases from J, with 14 bases between. The CDR3 length is 13 residues. The germline gives CDR1 SQVTM, CDR2 ANQGSEA. For the CDR3, the DNA is TGCAGCCTGGGGGCGGGAAGCTCCTACGAGCAGTACTTC. This sequence encodes CSLGAGSSYEQYF.

This clonotype was picked up a small number of times. This chain connects TRBV5-1 to TRBJ2-7; 7 bases fit TRBD1. The CDR3 totals 14 residues. Germline-derived CDR1 and CDR2 are SGHRS and YFSETQ. With 3 bases clipped from V and 4 bases from J, the junction kept 7 bases outside the gene matches. CDR3 amino acids: CASSSGQAVYEQYF. As DNA, the CDR3 is TGCGCCAGCAGCTCAGGACAGGCCGTGTACGAGCAGTACTTC.

This clonotype has a handful of counts. The rearrangement uses TRBV9 and TRBJ2-7, with 8 bases identical to TRBD2. CDR1 is SGDLS, CDR2 YYNGEE, per germline. This CDR3 contains 14 residues. The V segment lost 2 bases and the J segment 7 bases; nucleotides outside the gene matches: 8. The CDR3 region is CASSVGSGDGEQYF. The CDR3 DNA sequence: TGTGCCAGCAGCGTGGGTAGCGGGGATGGAGAGCAGTACTTC.

At least ten counts were recorded for this clonotype. This chain uses TRBV28 with TRBJ2-7; 8 positions match TRBD2. With 3 bases clipped from V and 1 base from J, the junction kept 5 bases outside the gene matches. This CDR3 spans 15 amino acids. The germline V gene encodes CDR1 MDHEN and CDR2 SYDVKM. The CDR3 loop reads CASSFSPSGSYEQYF. DNA for the CDR3: TGTGCCAGCAGTTTCTCCCCTAGCGGGTCCTACGAGCAGTACTTC.

This clonotype was seen a handful of times. This chain uses TRBV12-3 or TRBV12-4 with TRBJ2-3, with TRBD2 as a possible D gene (6 bases). The ends were cut back, 3 bases at V and 8 bases at J, with 15 bases in the middle. There are 14 residues in the CDR3. The CDR3 spells CASSLSGAQGTQYF. CDR3 nucleotides: TGTGCCAGCAGTTTGTCGGGAGCTCAGGGTACGCAGTATTTT.

The chain is built from TRBV7-2 and TRBJ2-5, with D perhaps matching TRBD1 (6 bases). CDR1 is SGHTA and CDR2 is FQGNSA in the germline V gene. This CDR3 region has 13 residues. V was pared by 8 bases and J by 1 base, with 11 bases between. The CDR3 sequence is CASGQRFQETQYF. CDR3 in DNA: TGTGCCAGCGGACAGCGATTCCAAGAGACCCAGTACTTC. The full variable domain, completed using reference TRBV7-2 and TRBJ2-5, is GAGVSQSPSNKVTEKGKDVELRCDPISGHTALYWYRQSLGQGLEFLIYFQGNSAPDKSGLPSDRFSAERTGGSVSTLTIQRTQQEDSAVYLCASGQRFQETQYFGPGTRLLVL.

This clonotype appeared many times. V usage is TRBV5-1 and J usage is TRBJ2-3, with a possible D match to TRBD1 (6 bases). This CDR3 has 20 amino acids. CDR1 SGHRS and CDR2 YFSETQ come from the germline V gene. Trimming removed 1 base at V and 6 bases at J, with 30 bases between. CDR3: CASSLIHGFQTGRSMDTQYF. As DNA, the CDR3 is TGCGCCAGCAGCTTGATCCATGGTTTCCAGACAGGACGAAGCATGGATACGCAGTATTTT. Looking up the rest from reference TRBV5-1 and TRBJ2-3 gives the full variable domain: KAGVTQTPRYLIKTRGQQVTLSCSPISGHRSVSWYQQTPGQGLQFLFEYFSETQRNKGNFPGRFSGRQFSNSRSEMNVSTLELGDSALYLCASSLIHGFQTGRSMDTQYFGPGTRLTVL.

There are many counts of this clonotype. This chain joins TRBV7-2 and TRBJ2-1; possible D gene TRBD1, 6 bases. This CDR3 region has 16 residues. The germline V gene has CDR1 SGHTA and CDR2 FQGNSA. V lost 0 bases and J lost 0, with 9 bases in between. CDR3: CASSLAQGSSYNEQFF. In nucleotides, the CDR3 is TGTGCCAGCAGCTTAGCCCAGGGGAGCTCCTACAATGAGCAGTTCTTC.

The chain joins TRBV2 to TRBJ2-1; TRBD2 matches at 8 bases. The V segment lost 7 bases and the J segment 8 bases; nucleotides outside the gene matches: 13. Germline V gene data show CDR1 as SNHLY and CDR2 as FYNNEI. The CDR3 consists of 15 residues. The CDR3 loop reads CASTVGPGGFDEQFF. The CDR3 DNA is TGTGCCAGCACCGTGGGGCCGGGAGGGTTCGATGAGCAGTTCTTC.

The chain couples TRBV6-2 or TRBV6-3 to TRBJ2-3; 12 positions match TRBD2. Per the germline V gene, CDR1 is MNHEY and CDR2 is SVGEGT. V lost 2 bases and J lost 5; bases outside the gene matches: 11. The CDR3 is 18 residues long. Written as DNA, the CDR3 is TGTGCCAGCAGTTACGCTGGGGGCCGGACTAGCGGGATAGATACGCAGTATTTT. This translates into CASSYAGGRTSGIDTQYF.